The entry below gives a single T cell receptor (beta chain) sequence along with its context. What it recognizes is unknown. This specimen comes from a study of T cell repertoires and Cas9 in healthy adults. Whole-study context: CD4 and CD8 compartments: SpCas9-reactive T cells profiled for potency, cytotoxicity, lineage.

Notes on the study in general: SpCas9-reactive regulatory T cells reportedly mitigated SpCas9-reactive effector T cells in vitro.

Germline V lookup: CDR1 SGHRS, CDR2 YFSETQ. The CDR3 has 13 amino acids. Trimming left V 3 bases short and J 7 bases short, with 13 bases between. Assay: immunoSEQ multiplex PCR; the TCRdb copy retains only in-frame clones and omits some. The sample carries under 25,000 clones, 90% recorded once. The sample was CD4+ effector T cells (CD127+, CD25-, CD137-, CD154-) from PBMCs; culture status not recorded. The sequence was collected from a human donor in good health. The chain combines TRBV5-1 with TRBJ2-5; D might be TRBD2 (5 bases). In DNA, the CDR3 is TGCGCCAGCAGCTCGGACCCTCGGGGGACCCAGTACTTC. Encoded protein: CASSSDPRGTQYF.